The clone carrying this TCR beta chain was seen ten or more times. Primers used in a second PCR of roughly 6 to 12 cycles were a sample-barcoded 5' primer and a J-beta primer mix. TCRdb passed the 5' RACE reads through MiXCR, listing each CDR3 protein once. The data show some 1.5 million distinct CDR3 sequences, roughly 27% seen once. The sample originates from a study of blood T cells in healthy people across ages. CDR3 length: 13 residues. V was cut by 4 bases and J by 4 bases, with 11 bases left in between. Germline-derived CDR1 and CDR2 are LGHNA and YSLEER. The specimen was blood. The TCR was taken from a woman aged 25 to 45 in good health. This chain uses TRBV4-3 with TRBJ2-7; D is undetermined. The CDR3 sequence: CASSLSLEYEQYF. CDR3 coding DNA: TGCGCCAGCAGCCTAAGTTTAGAATACGAGCAGTACTTC.